The 21 T cell receptor beta chains listed next were all sequenced from one sample in a study of blood T cell repertoires in COVID-19. Clones were read by immunoSEQ multiplex PCR, and TCRdb kept only the in-frame ones, dropping some. This table holds hundreds of thousands of clones, around 84% found once. The source material was PBMCs or T cells enriched from blood (not recorded which). The receptors here all came from a woman in her twenties or thirties who had been exposed to COVID-19.

The genes are TRBV2 and TRBJ1-1, with 8 bases that match TRBD1. CDR1 and CDR2 from the germline V gene are SNHLY and FYNNEI. The CDR3 runs 14 residues. V dropped 6 bases and J dropped 2; count of bases not matched to a gene: 5. The CDR3 here is CASSSDRGNTEAFF. The CDR3 DNA reads as TGTGCCAGCAGCTCCGACAGGGGCAACACTGAAGCTTTCTTT.

The chain links TRBV7-2 to TRBJ2-4; 9 bases are shared with TRBD2. The CDR3 contains 14 residues. V dropped 1 base and J dropped 15; count of bases not matched to a gene: 10. Germline CDR1 SGHTA, CDR2 FQGNSA. The CDR3 DNA is TGTGCCAGCAGCTTAGGGGGTAGCGGGAGACTATGGTACTTC. The encoded protein is CASSLGGSGRLWYF.

V gene TRBV27 combines with J gene TRBJ2-3; tentative D call: TRBD1 (5 bases). The CDR3 spans 16 residues. Germline loops: CDR1 MNHEY, CDR2 SMNVEV (reference sequence). Trimming removed 5 bases from V and 3 bases from J, with 18 bases in between. CDR3 protein: CASSDPPQKGTDTQYF. CDR3 DNA sequence: TGTGCCAGCAGTGACCCGCCTCAAAAGGGGACAGATACGCAGTATTTT.

The V and J genes are TRBV2 and TRBJ2-1; tentatively, D is TRBD1 (5 bases). The CDR3 contains 15 residues. V was shortened by 3 bases and J by 4 bases, with 13 bases between the two germline ends. CDR1 and CDR2 (germline): SNHLY, FYNNEI. CDR3 in amino acids: CASSDRVTLYNEQFF. Here the CDR3 DNA reads TGTGCCAGCAGTGACAGGGTTACCCTATACAATGAGCAGTTCTTC.

The J gene is TRBJ1-4, the V gene TRBV4-3, with 8 bases matching TRBD1. The CDR3 runs to 15 residues. Germline V CDR1 and CDR2: LGHNA, YSLEER. V was clipped by 4 bases and J by 7 bases; unmatched bases: 8. The CDR3 sequence: CASSPEGQEGEKLFF. The CDR3 coding sequence is TGCGCCAGCAGCCCGGAGGGACAGGAAGGTGAAAAACTGTTTTTT.

This chain connects TRBV27 to TRBJ2-7; 9 bases map to TRBD1. This CDR3 region has 18 residues. Germline V gene lookup returns CDR1 MNHEY and CDR2 SMNVEV (reference sequence). J lost 5 bases, V lost 4 bases, and 18 bases had no gene match. This CDR3 is CASSSLTFGQGSTHEQYF. The CDR3 DNA follows: TGTGCCAGCAGTTCCCTTACGTTCGGACAGGGGTCTACCCACGAGCAGTACTTC.

The chain is built from TRBV10-1 and TRBJ1-2, with 8 nucleotides matching TRBD1. V lost 5 bases, J lost 4 bases, and 3 bases stayed unmatched. The CDR3 spans 13 residues. CDR1 and CDR2 from the germline V gene are WNHNN and SYGVQD (reference sequence). The CDR3 nucleotides are TGCGCCAGCAGTAGGGACAGGTCCTATGGCTACACCTTC. This encodes CASSRDRSYGYTF.

The chain uses TRBV6-5 and TRBJ1-4, with a possible D match to TRBD1 (6 bases). V lost 4 bases, J lost 4 bases, and 10 bases lay in between. The CDR3 contains 14 residues. The germline V gene has CDR1 MNHEY and CDR2 SVGAGI. CDR3 bases: TGTGCCAGCAGTTTCAGGGGCAATAATGAAAAACTGTTTTTT. Its protein is CASSFRGNNEKLFF.

This clone has just a few counts. This CDR3 is CAISERSQGLVGNQPQHF. Here the CDR3 DNA reads TGTGCCATCAGTGAGCGAAGCCAGGGGTTGGTTGGCAATCAGCCCCAGCATTTT. The chain carries TRBV10-3 and TRBJ1-5; a possible D gene is TRBD1 (6 bases). The ends were cut back, 2 bases at V and 2 bases at J, with 19 bases in the middle. The CDR3 length is 18 residues. The germline gives CDR1 ENHRY, CDR2 SYGVKD.

The J gene is TRBJ1-5, the V gene TRBV25-1; the D is unclear. The CDR3 spans 16 residues. V lost 6 bases and J 4 bases, leaving 19 bases between the germline ends. From germline, CDR1 is MGHDK and CDR2 SYGVNS. The CDR3 loop is CASRSGGTARNQPQHF. CDR3 sequence (DNA): TGTGCCAGCAGGTCGGGAGGTACAGCGCGAAATCAGCCCCAGCATTTT.

The chain employs TRBV4-2 and TRBJ2-5, with TRBD1 matching over 7 bases. Germline assignment: CDR1 LGHNA and CDR2 YNFKEQ. This CDR3 is built from 15 residues. Unmatched junction bases numbered 6, after V lost 3 bases and J lost 2 bases. The CDR3 region is CASSHPGTAQETQYF. CDR3 sequence (DNA): TGTGCCAGCAGCCATCCCGGGACAGCTCAAGAGACCCAGTACTTC.

The rearrangement links TRBV4-3 to TRBJ1-3, with TRBD1 matching over 7 bases. Per the germline V gene, CDR1 is LGHNA and CDR2 is YSLEER. V was pared by 3 bases and J by 2 bases, with 4 bases of the junction left unmatched. CDR3 length: 15 amino acids. CDR3 DNA: TGCGCCAGCAGCCAGATGACAGGGACTGGAAACACCATATATTTT. As protein: CASSQMTGTGNTIYF.

The rearrangement links TRBV7-8 to TRBJ1-6; D remains ambiguous. The CDR3 contains 15 residues. V lost 5 bases to trimming and J lost 0 bases, with 8 bases between them. Germline V gene lookup returns CDR1 SGHVS and CDR2 FQNEAQ. CDR3 sequence: CASSARDSYNSPLHF. The CDR3 DNA reads TGTGCCAGCAGCGCCCGAGACTCCTATAATTCACCCCTCCACTTT.

The chain combines TRBV5-8 with TRBJ1-1; no firm D call. The V gene lost 0 bases and the J gene lost 10 bases, with 10 bases spanning the gap. Germline CDR1 is SGHTS and CDR2 is YDEGEE. The CDR3 runs 12 residues. CDR3 amino acids: CASSLAGFGAFF. The CDR3 nucleotides are TGTGCCAGCAGCTTGGCGGGTTTCGGAGCTTTCTTT.

This clone was seen a handful of times. The CDR3 region has the DNA TGTGCCAGCAGCTTAGCTCTAGCGGGGGGGACGAACACCGGGGAGCTGTTTTTT. Protein sequence: CASSLALAGGTNTGELFF. The V and J genes are TRBV7-2 and TRBJ2-2, with TRBD2 matching 12 bases. V was clipped by 0 bases and J by 0 bases; unmatched bases: 2. Germline V gives CDR1 SGHTA, CDR2 FQGNSA. The CDR3 is 18 amino acids.

This chain uses TRBV19 with TRBJ1-1; the D gene is possibly TRBD1 (6 bases). This CDR3 comprises 14 residues. V gave up 4 bases and J gave up 1 base, with 10 bases separating them. Germline CDR1 is LNHDA and CDR2 is SQIVND (reference sequence). CDR3 nucleotide sequence: TGTGCCAGTAGTACCCGGACAGAGAACACTGAAGCTTTCTTT. This translates into CASSTRTENTEAFF.

The chain combines TRBV6-5 with TRBJ2-1, with 14 bases fitting TRBD2. The V gene's germline CDR1 is MNHEY and CDR2 SVGAGI. The CDR3 totals 13 residues. J gave up 15 bases and V 5 bases, and 6 bases lay outside the gene matches. The DNA of the CDR3 is TGTGCCAGCAGTCCGACTAGCGGGAGGGCCGGGTTCTTC. Its translation: CASSPTSGRAGFF.

The count of this clone is one. V is TRBV10-1 and J is TRBJ1-1; D not certain. V shed 0 bases and J shed 1 base, with 12 bases lying between them. Germline CDR1 and CDR2: WNHNN and SYGVQD (reference sequence). This CDR3 contains 16 residues. In DNA, the CDR3 is TGCGCCAGCAGTGAGTCGAGGAGGGCGGGGAACACTGAAGCTTTCTTT. Amino acid sequence: CASSESRRAGNTEAFF.

The DNA of the CDR3 is TGTGCCAGCAGTGAGCGGACCGACCCAGATACGCAGTATTTT. It codes for CASSERTDPDTQYF. V is TRBV7-6 and J is TRBJ2-3; a possible D gene is TRBD2 (5 bases). Deletions cut 6 bases from V and 4 bases from J, with 14 bases between. The germline V gene has CDR1 SGHVS and CDR2 FNYEAQ. The CDR3 loop spans 14 amino acids.

This clone was picked up one time. This chain joins TRBV30 and TRBJ1-2; D remains unclear. Germline loops: CDR1 GTSNPN, CDR2 SVGIG (reference sequence). The CDR3 totals 13 residues. V shed 3 bases and J shed 6 bases, with 14 bases lying between them. The CDR3 sequence: CAWRDLPRDGYTF. CDR3 sequence (DNA): TGTGCCTGGAGGGACCTTCCGCGGGATGGCTACACCTTC.

This chain connects TRBV27 to TRBJ2-7; 7 nucleotides line up with TRBD2. Germline V gives CDR1 MNHEY, CDR2 SMNVEV (reference sequence). The junction had 10 bases not matched to a gene; V was cut back by 1 base and J by 7 bases. The CDR3 covers 15 residues. CDR3 nucleotide sequence: TGTGCCAGCAGTTTATTGGGGGGGACCTTAAGGGAGCAGTACTTC. Translated, it gives CASSLLGGTLREQYF.